This T cell receptor (beta chain) was found in a study of cytomegalovirus exposure and HLA in healthy donors. The PCR contained 60 Vbeta and 13 Jbeta primers. Method: immunoSEQ multiplex PCR; TCRdb's copy keeps in-frame clones and lacks some. The sample lists roughly 160,000 clones, around 80% occurring once. CDR1 is MNHNS and CDR2 is SASEGT in the germline V gene. V lost 0 bases and J 2 bases, leaving 7 bases between the germline ends. This CDR3 is 14 amino acids long. The TCR originated in a woman between 45 and 60 years old in good health and CMV-seropositive. V gene TRBV6-1 combines with J gene TRBJ1-2; D possibly corresponds to TRBD1 (5 bases). The sequenced material came from PBMCs. CDR3 in amino acids: CASSEAGGNYGYTF. Written as DNA, the CDR3 is TGTGCCAGCAGTGAAGCCGGGGGGAACTATGGCTACACCTTC.